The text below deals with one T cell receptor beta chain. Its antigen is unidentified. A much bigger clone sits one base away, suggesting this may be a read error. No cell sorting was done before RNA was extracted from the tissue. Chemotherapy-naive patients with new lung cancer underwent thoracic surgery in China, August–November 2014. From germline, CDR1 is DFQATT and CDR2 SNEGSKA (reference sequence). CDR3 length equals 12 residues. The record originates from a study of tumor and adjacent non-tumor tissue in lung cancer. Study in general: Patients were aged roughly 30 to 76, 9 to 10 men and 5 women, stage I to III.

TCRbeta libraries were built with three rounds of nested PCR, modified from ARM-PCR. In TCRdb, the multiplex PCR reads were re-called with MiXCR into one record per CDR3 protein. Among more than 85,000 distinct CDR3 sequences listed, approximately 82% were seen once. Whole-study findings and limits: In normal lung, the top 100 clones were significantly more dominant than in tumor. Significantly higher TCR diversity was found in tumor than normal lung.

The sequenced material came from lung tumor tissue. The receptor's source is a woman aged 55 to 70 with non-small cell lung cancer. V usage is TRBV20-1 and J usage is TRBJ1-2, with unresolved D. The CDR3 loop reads CNATAGDYGYTF. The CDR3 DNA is TGCAATGCTACAGCCGGGGACTATGGCTACACCTTC.